These T cell receptor beta chains were read from a single sample in a study of CD8+CD57+ T cells in acquired aplastic anemia. TCRdb fed the reads into MiXCR, producing one record per CDR3 protein. The sample includes roughly 200,000 distinct CDR3 sequences, over 55% of them seen just once. The sequencing sample was made of sorted CD4+, CD8+, or CD8+CD57+ T cells (not recorded which) from PBMCs. The receptors were sampled from a human donor with aplastic anemia. CDR3s include the opening cysteine and the closing phenylalanine or tryptophan. Expanded clones get a size class; other rows say once, few or many, or leave the size out.

>TRBV15|NA
CATRGPGTEAFF
>TRBV7-6|NA
CASSLAGETQYF
>TRBV27|few
CASSLVHHSGANVLTF
>TRBV2|few
CASRGTGDTDTQYF
>TRBV7-8|few
CASSLSGFGYTF
>TRBV20-1|few
CSARERGGTDTQYF
>TRBV10-1|NA
CASSQGPGQETQYF
>TRBV5-8|many
CASSLGRDYNEQFF
>TRBV10-3|NA
CAISESGDQPQHF
>TRBV27|NA
CASSLRTPERPPYEQYF
>TRBV19|NA
CASSTSTASYEQYF
>TRBV7-2|NA
CASSLTTGIYEQHF
>TRBV20-1|NA
CSARDRGYEKLFF
>TRBV15|NA
CATSRDRGGEKLFF
>TRBV9|NA
CASSPVGGGTEAFF
>TRBV5-1|NA
CASSLGVGPYNEQFF
>TRBV6-5|few
CASSYEFNSYNEQFF
>TRBV5-5|NA
CASSWTTGMSGAFF
>TRBV6-1|many
CASESGGADTQYF
>TRBV5-1|NA
CASSDGQGVDIQYF
>TRBV15|NA
CATSGTGTPGANVLTF
>TRBV6-5|many
CASSLTQTGGTYEQYF
>TRBV9|NA
CAGSARDRGHYEQFF
>TRBV7-2|many
CASSLAGSGNTIYF
>TRBV7-9|NA
CASRERQGDGYTF
>TRBV29-1|NA
CSVRDAGTEAFF